This passage covers 20 T cell receptor beta chains from one sample sequenced in a study of cytomegalovirus exposure and HLA in healthy donors. This table comes from immunoSEQ multiplex PCR, and its TCRdb copy is limited to in-frame clones, with some not included. Here the sample spans about 120,000 clones, over 75% being singletons. The sample consisted of PBMCs. These receptors originate from a woman under 30 in good health and CMV-seropositive.

The chain links TRBV7-9 to TRBJ2-7; 7 bases are a match to TRBD2. The CDR3 is 14 residues long. With 7 bases clipped from V and 2 bases from J, the junction kept 8 bases outside the gene matches. The germline gives CDR1 SEHNR, CDR2 FQNEAQ (reference sequence). Here the CDR3 reads CASTTTGTTYEQYF. Written as DNA, the CDR3 is TGTGCCAGCACCACTACCGGGACTACCTACGAGCAGTACTTC.

The chain couples TRBV9 to TRBJ2-5, with 11 positions matching TRBD2. The CDR3 loop spans 17 amino acids. Germline V lookup: CDR1 SGDLS, CDR2 YYNGEE. With 3 bases clipped from V and 5 bases from J, the junction kept 12 bases outside the gene matches. The CDR3 loop reads CASSGPGGTSGGETQYF. In DNA, the CDR3 is TGTGCCAGCAGCGGGCCAGGGGGGACTAGCGGTGGGGAGACCCAGTACTTC.

This clone was detected only once. The rearrangement links TRBV7-3 to TRBJ2-1; 7 positions match TRBD1. Germline V gene sequence: CDR1 SGHTA, CDR2 FQGTGA. The CDR3 length is 17 residues. Germline trimming cut 5 bases from V and 4 bases from J; bases unmatched to any gene: 14. The chain's CDR3 is CASSPLWPGGLYNEQFF. CDR3 sequence (DNA): TGTGCCAGCAGCCCTCTTTGGCCAGGGGGTCTGTACAATGAGCAGTTCTTC.

The V call is TRBV7-9, the J call TRBJ2-7; 9 bases map to TRBD1. Germline values: CDR1 SEHNR, CDR2 FQNEAQ (reference sequence). With 4 bases clipped from V and 6 bases from J, the junction kept 10 bases outside the gene matches. This CDR3 has 15 amino acids. The CDR3 sequence is CASSSGTGLKSEQYF. In DNA form, the CDR3 reads TGTGCCAGCAGCTCAGGGACAGGGCTAAAGAGCGAGCAGTACTTC.

The chain is built from TRBV4-2 and TRBJ2-2; TRBD1 aligns across 7 bases. V dropped 3 bases and J dropped 0; count of bases not matched to a gene: 7. CDR3 length: 17 residues. Per the germline V gene, CDR1 is LGHNA and CDR2 is YNFKEQ. CDR3 amino acids: CASSHGRGPTNTGELFF. As DNA, the CDR3 is TGTGCCAGCAGCCACGGAAGGGGGCCCACGAACACCGGGGAGCTGTTTTTT.

The chain joins TRBV7-2 to TRBJ2-3, with D possibly matching TRBD2 (5 bases). The germline V gene has CDR1 SGHTA and CDR2 FQGNSA. CDR3 size: 14 residues. Trimming removed 2 bases at V and 1 base at J, with 7 bases between. CDR3 DNA sequence: TGTGCCAGCAGCTTAACCGGGGGCACAGATACGCAGTATTTT. Protein sequence: CASSLTGGTDTQYF.

The chain combines TRBV7-9 with TRBJ2-7; TRBD2 aligns across 7 bases. The CDR3 length is 13 residues. V lost 5 bases to trimming and J lost 2 bases; unmatched junction nucleotides: 3. Germline V CDR1 and CDR2: SEHNR, FQNEAQ (reference sequence). This chain's CDR3 is CASSLGTTYEQYF. DNA for the CDR3: TGTGCCAGCAGCCTAGGGACTACCTACGAGCAGTACTTC.

The chain employs TRBV6-5 and TRBJ1-2; the match to TRBD1 covers 7 bases. The junction had 4 bases not matched to a gene; V was cut back by 5 bases and J by 4 bases. The CDR3 runs to 13 residues. Germline-derived CDR1 and CDR2 are MNHEY and SVGAGI. CDR3 nucleotide sequence: TGTGCCAGCAGTCTGGGACAGTTCTATGGCTACACCTTC. Translation gives CASSLGQFYGYTF.

The chain combines TRBV7-9 with TRBJ1-4; no firm D call. The CDR3 is made up of 16 amino acids. Germline V gene lookup returns CDR1 SEHNR and CDR2 FQNEAQ (reference sequence). V dropped 9 bases and J dropped 3 bases, with 20 bases sitting between them. The CDR3 region has the DNA TGTGCCAGTGGCTCGTTGGTGACATTTGCTAATGAAAAACTGTTTTTT. Its translation is CASGSLVTFANEKLFF.

The DNA for the CDR3 is TGTGCCAGCAGTCCCCCAGGGCGCTACACCGGGGAGCTGTTTTTT. Residues: CASSPPGRYTGELFF. The chain uses TRBV6-5 and TRBJ2-2; maybe TRBD1 (5 bases). This CDR3 is 15 amino acids long. The germline V and J ends were trimmed by 5 bases and 3 bases, with 13 bases remaining between them. From germline, CDR1 is MNHEY and CDR2 SVGAGI.

This clone was detected a few times. The rearrangement links TRBV10-3 to TRBJ2-1; 9 bases line up with TRBD1. CDR3 length: 13 amino acids. The germline V gene encodes CDR1 ENHRY and CDR2 SYGVKD. The trim removed 4 bases at V and 5 bases at J, leaving 0 bases unmatched. In nucleotides, the CDR3 is TGTGCCATCAGTGGGACAGGGGACAATGAGCAGTTCTTC. This codes for CAISGTGDNEQFF.

This clone was seen just once. The V gene is TRBV20-1, the J gene TRBJ2-5; TRBD2 is a possible D gene (5 bases). Germline V gene lookup returns CDR1 DFQATT and CDR2 SNEGSKA (reference sequence). The CDR3 covers 11 residues. With 2 bases removed from V and 4 bases from J, the gap between germline ends came to 5 bases. The CDR3 nucleotides read TGCAGTGCTAGACTAGCAGAGACCCAGTACTTC. This gives the protein CSARLAETQYF.

CDR3 in DNA: TGTGCTAGTGGTTTTCGGCGGACTGAAGCTTTCTTT. It encodes CASGFRRTEAFF. The rearrangement uses TRBV12-5 and TRBJ1-1; no definite D call. The V gene lost 3 bases and the J gene lost 5 bases, with 7 bases spanning the gap. This CDR3 contains 12 residues. Germline V gene lookup returns CDR1 LGHNT and CDR2 FRNRAP. The full variable domain, completed using reference TRBV12-5 and TRBJ1-1, is DARVTQTPRHKVTEMGQEVTMRCQPILGHNTVFWYRQTMMQGLELLAYFRNRAPLDDSGMPKDRFSAEMPDATLATLKIQPSEPRDSAVYFCASGFRRTEAFFGQGTRLTVV.

The chain is built from TRBV6-1 and TRBJ2-3; 8 positions agree with TRBD2. The V gene's germline CDR1 is MNHNS and CDR2 SASEGT. The length of the CDR3 is 16 residues. Trimming took 4 bases from V and 4 from J; bases not matched to a gene: 10. The CDR3 reads CASSGGRGAGADTQYF. Written as DNA, the CDR3 is TGTGCCAGCAGTGGAGGGCGGGGGGCTGGTGCAGATACGCAGTATTTT.

This chain joins TRBV6-4 and TRBJ2-2; 9 nucleotides align to TRBD1. The CDR3 totals 17 residues. The germline V gene encodes CDR1 MRHNA and CDR2 SNTAGT. Unmatched junction bases numbered 7, after V lost 0 bases and J lost 5 bases. The CDR3 spells CASSDSRGQGETGELFF. CDR3 nucleotide sequence: TGTGCCAGCAGTGACTCCAGGGGACAGGGCGAAACCGGGGAGCTGTTTTTT.

The chain uses TRBV27 and TRBJ1-1; no reliable D call. CDR3 length: 14 amino acids. Trimming left V 6 bases short and J 3 bases short, with 14 bases between. In germline, CDR1 is MNHEY, CDR2 SMNVEV (reference sequence). In nucleotides, the CDR3 is TGTGCCAGCAGACTGAGGGCTGGGCACACTGAAGCTTTCTTT. Translation gives CASRLRAGHTEAFF.

CDR3 bases: TGTGCCAGCAGCCCCAGACAGAAATATGGCTACACCTTC. Encoded protein: CASSPRQKYGYTF. The chain carries TRBV6-5 and TRBJ1-2, with D possibly matching TRBD1 (5 bases). V was cut by 6 bases and J by 5 bases, with 13 bases left in between. Germline V gives CDR1 MNHEY, CDR2 SVGAGI. The CDR3 extends over 13 amino acids.

This chain connects TRBV6-1 to TRBJ2-5, with 8 bases aligning to TRBD2. The length of the CDR3 is 15 residues. CDR1 MNHNS and CDR2 SASEGT come from the germline V gene. J lost 1 base, V lost 8 bases, and 9 bases had no gene match. The CDR3 spells CASAPGLAGQETQYF. Written as DNA, the CDR3 is TGTGCCAGCGCACCAGGGCTAGCGGGCCAAGAGACCCAGTACTTC.

This chain uses TRBV30 with TRBJ1-6; 8 nucleotides match TRBD1. Trimming took 7 bases from V and 7 from J; bases not matched to a gene: 15. The CDR3 consists of 16 residues. CDR1 is GTSNPN, CDR2 SVGIG, per germline (reference sequence). The CDR3: CALGQGPLFVNSPLHF. DNA of the CDR3: TGTGCCTTAGGACAGGGCCCTCTCTTCGTGAATTCACCCCTCCACTTT.

The J gene is TRBJ2-2, the V gene TRBV19; TRBD1 agrees at 7 bases. The CDR3 contains 15 residues. Trimming took 1 base from V and 1 from J; bases not matched to a gene: 0. Germline CDR1 LNHDA, CDR2 SQIVND (reference sequence). CDR3 DNA sequence: TGTGCCAGTAGTATAGGACAGGGGAACACCGGGGAGCTGTTTTTT. This translates into CASSIGQGNTGELFF.